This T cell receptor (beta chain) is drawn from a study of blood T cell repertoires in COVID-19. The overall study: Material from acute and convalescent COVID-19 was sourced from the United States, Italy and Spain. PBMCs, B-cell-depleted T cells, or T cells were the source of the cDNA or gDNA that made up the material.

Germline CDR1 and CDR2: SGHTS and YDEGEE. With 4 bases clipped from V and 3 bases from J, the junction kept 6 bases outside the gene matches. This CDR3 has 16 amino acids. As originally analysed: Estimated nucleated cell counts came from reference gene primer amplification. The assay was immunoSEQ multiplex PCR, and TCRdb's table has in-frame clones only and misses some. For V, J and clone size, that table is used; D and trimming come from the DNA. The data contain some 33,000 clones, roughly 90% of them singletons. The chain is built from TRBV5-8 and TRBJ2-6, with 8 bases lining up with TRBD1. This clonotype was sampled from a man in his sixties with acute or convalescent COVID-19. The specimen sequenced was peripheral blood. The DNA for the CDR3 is TGTGCCAGCAGCCTGACAGGGGTTGGTGGGGCCAACGTCCTGACTTTC. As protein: CASSLTGVGGANVLTF. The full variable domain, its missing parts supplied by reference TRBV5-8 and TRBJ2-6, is EAGVTQSPTHLIKTRGQQATLRCSPISGHTSVYWYQQALGLGLQFLLWYDEGEERNRGNFPPRFSGRQFPNYSSELNVNALELEDSALYLCASSLTGVGGANVLTFGAGSRLTVL.